This record covers a single T cell receptor beta chain. The data are from a study of blood T cell repertoires in COVID-19. Study information: The United States, Italy and Spain provided the acute and convalescent COVID-19 samples. PBMCs, B-cell-depleted T cells, or T cells provided the cDNA or gDNA that made up the material.

Germline lookup yields CDR1 MNHEY and CDR2 SVGAGI. The ends were cut back, 2 bases at V and 5 bases at J, with 13 bases in the middle. The CDR3 totals 15 residues. Some clones are missing from TCRdb's copy, which holds only in-frame ones; the method was immunoSEQ multiplex PCR. The top ten clones hold 10% of a sample with some 200,000 clones, roughly 89% of them seen once. Self-reported history from a screening survey and questionnaire set each donor's cohort. This clonotype was sampled from a man in his late teens or twenties with acute COVID-19. This sequence joins TRBV6-5 and TRBJ2-1; no clear D. The sequenced sample was PBMCs or T cells enriched from blood (not recorded which). Here the CDR3 DNA reads TGTGCCAGCAGTTACCCCGAAGTAGCAGACAATGAGCAGTTCTTC. Its translation is CASSYPEVADNEQFF.